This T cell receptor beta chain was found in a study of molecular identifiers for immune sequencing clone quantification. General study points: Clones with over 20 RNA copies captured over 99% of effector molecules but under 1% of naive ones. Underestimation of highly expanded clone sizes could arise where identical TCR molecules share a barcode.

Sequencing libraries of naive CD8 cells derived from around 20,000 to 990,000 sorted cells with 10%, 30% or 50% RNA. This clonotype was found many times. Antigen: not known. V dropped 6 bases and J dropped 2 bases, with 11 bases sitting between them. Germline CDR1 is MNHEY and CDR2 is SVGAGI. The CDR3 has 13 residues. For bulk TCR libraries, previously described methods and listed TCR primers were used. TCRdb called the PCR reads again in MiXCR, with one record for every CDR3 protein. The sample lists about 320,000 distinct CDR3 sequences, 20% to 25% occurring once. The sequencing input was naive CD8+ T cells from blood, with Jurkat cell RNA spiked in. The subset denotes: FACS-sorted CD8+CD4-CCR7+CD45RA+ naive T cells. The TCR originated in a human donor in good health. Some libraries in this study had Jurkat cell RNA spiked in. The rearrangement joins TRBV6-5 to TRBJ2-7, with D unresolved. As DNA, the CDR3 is TGTGCCAGCAGCCCCGACGGAACCTACGAGCAGTACTTC. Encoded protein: CASSPDGTYEQYF.